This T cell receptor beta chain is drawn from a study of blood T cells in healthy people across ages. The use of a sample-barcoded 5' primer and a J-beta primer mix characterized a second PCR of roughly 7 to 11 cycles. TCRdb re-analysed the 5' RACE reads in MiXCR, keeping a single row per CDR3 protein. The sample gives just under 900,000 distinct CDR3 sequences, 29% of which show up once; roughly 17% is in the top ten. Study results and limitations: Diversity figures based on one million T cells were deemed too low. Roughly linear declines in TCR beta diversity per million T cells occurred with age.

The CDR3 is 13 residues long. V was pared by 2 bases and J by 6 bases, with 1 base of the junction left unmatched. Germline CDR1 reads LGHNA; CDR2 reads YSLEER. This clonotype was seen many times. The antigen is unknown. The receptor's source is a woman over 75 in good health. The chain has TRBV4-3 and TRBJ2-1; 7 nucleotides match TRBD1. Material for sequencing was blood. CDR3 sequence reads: CASSQRGLNEQFF. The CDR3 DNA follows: TGCGCCAGCAGCCAAAGGGGGCTCAATGAGCAGTTCTTC.